Presented here are 25 T cell receptor beta chains from one specimen sequenced in a study of cytomegalovirus exposure and HLA in healthy donors. The PCR contained 60 Vbeta and 13 Jbeta primers. Only in-frame clones appear in the TCRdb table, and some are missing; sequencing was by immunoSEQ multiplex PCR. The sample consists of some 190,000 clones, approximately 86% of them appearing once. Source material: PBMCs. The source of these receptors is a woman younger than 45 in good health and CMV-seronegative.

The J gene is TRBJ2-3, the V gene TRBV28; 9 bases align to TRBD2. The CDR3 totals 16 residues. V shed 8 bases and J 2 bases; nucleotides not matched to a gene: 11. Germline values: CDR1 MDHEN, CDR2 SYDVKM. CDR3 residues: CASQLSGGLATDTQYF. CDR3 in DNA: TGTGCCAGCCAACTGAGCGGGGGGCTCGCCACAGATACGCAGTATTTT. Full variable domain (outside the CDR3, taken from reference TRBV28 and TRBJ2-3): DVKVTQSSRYLVKRTGEKVFLECVQDMDHENMFWYRQDPGLGLRLIYFSYDVKMKEKGDIPEGYSVSREKKERFSLILESASTNQTSMYLCASQLSGGLATDTQYFGPGTRLTVL.

CDR3 region: CASSPGPQREWLETQYF. DNA for the CDR3: TGTGCCAGCTCACCAGGGCCCCAGCGGGAGTGGTTAGAGACCCAGTACTTC. The chain combines TRBV18 with TRBJ2-5, with TRBD2 matching over 8 bases. The CDR3 is 17 amino acids. From germline, CDR1 is KGHSH and CDR2 LQKENI. V lost 2 bases to trimming and J lost 4 bases; unmatched junction nucleotides: 12.

DNA of the CDR3: TGTGCCAGCAGCCGGTACCGGGACAGTTACAATGAGCAGTTCTTC. It specifies CASSRYRDSYNEQFF. The V and J genes are TRBV11-3 and TRBJ2-1; 7 bases line up with TRBD1. Germline-derived CDR1 and CDR2 are SGHNT and YENEEA. V dropped 5 bases and J dropped 4; count of bases not matched to a gene: 8. The CDR3 loop spans 15 amino acids.

V is TRBV6-1 and J is TRBJ2-1; D might be TRBD2 (5 bases). This CDR3 contains 16 residues. Looked up from germline, CDR1 is MNHNS and CDR2 is SASEGT. Trimming cost V 1 base and J 5 bases, with 15 bases left between them. The CDR3: CASSEDRRESNNEQFF. The CDR3 DNA sequence: TGTGCCAGCAGTGAAGACCGCCGGGAATCTAACAATGAGCAGTTCTTC.

The chain carries TRBV7-6 and TRBJ2-2; TRBD2 is a possible D gene (6 bases). The ends were cut back, 1 base at V and 3 bases at J, with 15 bases in the middle. The CDR3 runs to 17 residues. Germline V gene data show CDR1 as SGHVS and CDR2 as FNYEAQ. The CDR3 here is CASSLGWWEEDTGELFF. CDR3 DNA: TGTGCCAGCAGCTTAGGGTGGTGGGAGGAAGACACCGGGGAGCTGTTTTTT. The full variable domain, with the rest looked up from reference TRBV7-6 and TRBJ2-2, is GAGVSQSPRYKVTKRGQDVALRCDPISGHVSLYWYRQALGQGPEFLTYFNYEAQQDKSGLPNDRFSAERPEGSISTLTIQRTEQRDSAMYRCASSLGWWEEDTGELFFGEGSRLTVL.

This clone was seen a handful of times. This chain uses TRBV9 with TRBJ1-3; perhaps TRBD1 as D (6 bases). Deletions cut 5 bases from V and 2 bases from J, with 14 bases between. The CDR3 has 15 residues. The germline V gene encodes CDR1 SGDLS and CDR2 YYNGEE. The CDR3 sequence is CASSTLQGPGNTIYF. CDR3 sequence (DNA): TGTGCCAGCAGTACTTTACAGGGCCCTGGAAACACCATATATTTT. The full variable domain, completed using reference TRBV9 and TRBJ1-3, is DSGVTQTPKHLITATGQRVTLRCSPRSGDLSVYWYQQSLDQGLQFLIQYYNGEERAKGNILERFSAQQFPDLHSELNLSSLELGDSALYFCASSTLQGPGNTIYFGEGSWLTVV.

The chain recombines TRBV20-1 with TRBJ1-4; D is undetermined. CDR1 DFQATT and CDR2 SNEGSKA come from the germline V gene (reference sequence). V gave up 3 bases and J gave up 5 bases, with 4 bases separating them. This CDR3 is 11 amino acids long. The CDR3 here is CSASLNEKLFF. The CDR3 region has the DNA TGCAGTGCTAGCCTAAATGAAAAACTGTTTTTT.

The chain joins TRBV27 to TRBJ2-3, with D perhaps TRBD2 (7 bases). V shed 7 bases and J shed 2 bases, with 16 bases lying between them. This CDR3 has 15 residues. The germline gives CDR1 MNHEY, CDR2 SMNVEV (reference sequence). The CDR3 sequence: CASKSFGGPTDTQYF. DNA for the CDR3: TGTGCCAGCAAGAGTTTCGGGGGGCCCACAGATACGCAGTATTTT.

The chain uses TRBV5-6 and TRBJ2-5; TRBD2 agrees at 8 bases. The V gene's germline CDR1 is SGHDT and CDR2 YYEEEE. This CDR3 spans 15 amino acids. V lost 1 base, J lost 5 bases, and 7 bases stayed unmatched. The CDR3 is CASSLNGGVGETQYF. The CDR3 DNA is TGTGCCAGCAGCTTGAACGGGGGGGTCGGGGAGACCCAGTACTTC.

The rearrangement links TRBV2 to TRBJ2-1; 12 positions match TRBD2. V trimming: 7 bases; J trimming: 7 bases; junction bases outside the gene matches: 8. Germline CDR1 is SNHLY and CDR2 is FYNNEI. CDR3 length: 15 amino acids. The CDR3 DNA follows: TGTGCCAGCAACCGACTAGCGGGGGACAATAATGAGCAGTTCTTC. Amino acid sequence: CASNRLAGDNNEQFF.

The rearrangement joins TRBV18 to TRBJ2-1; 10 bases are shared with TRBD1. The length of the CDR3 is 17 residues. Germline lookup yields CDR1 KGHSH and CDR2 LQKENI. V was pared by 2 bases and J by 5 bases, with 9 bases of the junction left unmatched. The CDR3 DNA is TGTGCCAGCTCACCAACAACCCCGGGACAGGGGAACAATGAGCAGTTCTTC. Translating gives CASSPTTPGQGNNEQFF.

The CDR3 here is CASSLAGDSGANVLTF. CDR3 nucleotides: TGTGCCAGCAGCTTAGCAGGGGACTCTGGGGCCAACGTCCTGACTTTC. The chain couples TRBV13 to TRBJ2-6, with TRBD1 as a possible D gene (6 bases). Per the germline V gene, CDR1 is PRHDT and CDR2 is FYEKMQ (reference sequence). V was cut by 1 base and J by 0 bases, with 7 bases left in between. This CDR3 spans 16 amino acids.

The rearrangement joins TRBV4-1 to TRBJ2-2; weak D call: TRBD1 (6 bases). Germline CDR1 and CDR2: MGHRA and YSYEKL. Trimming took 0 bases from V and 8 from J, leaving 16 bases between them. CDR3 length equals 16 residues. The CDR3 sequence: CASSQEEDSDLGELFF. The DNA for the CDR3 is TGCGCCAGCAGCCAAGAAGAGGACAGTGATTTAGGGGAGCTGTTTTTT.

This sequence joins TRBV6-1 and TRBJ1-1; no definite D call. The germline V gene has CDR1 MNHNS and CDR2 SASEGT. V gave up 6 bases and J gave up 5 bases, with 13 bases separating them. The CDR3 totals 13 residues. The CDR3 here is CASRARVGTEAFF. DNA of the CDR3: TGTGCCAGCAGGGCGAGGGTTGGGACTGAAGCTTTCTTT.

The table lists this clone with a count of one. The J gene is TRBJ2-1, the V gene TRBV7-8, with 12 bases matching TRBD2. Looked up from germline, CDR1 is SGHVS and CDR2 is FQNEAQ. The junction had 4 bases not matched to a gene; V was cut back by 1 base and J by 6 bases. CDR3 length: 16 amino acids. CDR3 protein: CASSLDLAGGFNEQFF. The CDR3 bases are TGTGCCAGCAGCTTAGATCTAGCGGGAGGGTTCAATGAGCAGTTCTTC.

The rearrangement links TRBV7-8 to TRBJ2-1, with 7 bases matching TRBD2. J gave up 8 bases and V 5 bases, and 15 bases lay outside the gene matches. CDR1 SGHVS and CDR2 FQNEAQ come from the germline V gene. The CDR3 runs 16 residues. In DNA, the CDR3 is TGTGCCAGCAGCCGGGGCTTGGGACTATCTTTGTATGAGCAGTTCTTC. It codes for CASSRGLGLSLYEQFF.

The V gene is TRBV30, the J gene TRBJ2-1; no reliable D call. The CDR3 has 13 residues. From germline, CDR1 is GTSNPN and CDR2 SVGIG (reference sequence). V shed 3 bases and J shed 9 bases, with 15 bases lying between them. CDR3 region: CAWRRDGSGEQFF. In nucleotides, the CDR3 is TGTGCCTGGAGAAGAGACGGGTCGGGTGAGCAGTTCTTC. Supplemented by reference TRBV30 and TRBJ2-1, the full variable domain reads SQTIHQWPATLVQPVGSPLSLECTVEGTSNPNLYWYRQAAGRGLQLLFYSVGIGQISSEVPQNLSASRPQDRQFILSSKKLLLSDSGFYLCAWRRDGSGEQFFGPGTRLTVL.

The chain links TRBV5-4 to TRBJ1-2; D unclear. The CDR3 totals 12 residues. Germline V gives CDR1 SGHNT, CDR2 YYREEE (reference sequence). Trimming removed 4 bases from V and 4 bases from J, with 8 bases in between. CDR3 DNA: TGTGCCAGCAGCCACCCAGGCTATGGCTACACCTTC. Translated, it gives CASSHPGYGYTF.

The rearrangement joins TRBV19 to TRBJ2-2, with 13 bases lining up with TRBD2. CDR1 and CDR2 (germline): LNHDA, SQIVND (reference sequence). The CDR3 is 17 residues long. V trimming: 4 bases; J trimming: 3 bases; junction bases outside the gene matches: 5. CDR3 nucleotide sequence: TGTGCCAGTAGTAGGACTAGCGGGAGACGGGACACCGGGGAGCTGTTTTTT. Protein product: CASSRTSGRRDTGELFF.

J is TRBJ2-1 and V is TRBV6-1; D possibly corresponds to TRBD1 (6 bases). From germline, CDR1 is MNHNS and CDR2 SASEGT. With 6 bases removed from V and 4 bases from J, the gap between germline ends came to 13 bases. The CDR3 has 14 residues. In DNA form, the CDR3 reads TGTGCCAGCAGGGGGGCAGGGATTTACAATGAGCAGTTCTTC. It translates to CASRGAGIYNEQFF.

J is TRBJ1-1 and V is TRBV10-3; 11 nucleotides line up with TRBD1. From germline, CDR1 is ENHRY and CDR2 SYGVKD. The CDR3 spans 18 residues. V dropped 6 bases and J dropped 5; count of bases not matched to a gene: 17. CDR3 region: CAISWTGGAEGILTEAFF. CDR3 nucleotides: TGTGCCATCAGCTGGACAGGGGGCGCCGAGGGCATATTGACTGAAGCTTTCTTT.

The chain uses TRBV29-1 and TRBJ2-1; D gene uncertain. V lost 4 bases and J lost 1, with 23 bases in between. The length of the CDR3 is 18 residues. CDR1 and CDR2 (germline): SQVTM, ANQGSEA. The CDR3 sequence: CSVVLIVGLSRSYNEQFF. In DNA form, the CDR3 reads TGCAGCGTTGTGCTTATTGTCGGTCTGTCGAGGTCCTACAATGAGCAGTTCTTC.

The table lists this clone with a count of one. This rearrangement joins TRBV6-1 to TRBJ2-7; D is uncertain. V was clipped by 1 base and J by 0 bases, with 10 bases between them. The CDR3 runs 15 residues. Germline CDR1 is MNHNS and CDR2 is SASEGT. CDR3 residues: CASSEVWPLSYEQYF. CDR3 nucleotides: TGTGCCAGCAGTGAAGTTTGGCCCCTCTCCTACGAGCAGTACTTC.

V is TRBV10-1 and J is TRBJ2-1; 11 bases fit TRBD1. V lost 4 bases, J lost 3 bases, and 5 bases stayed unmatched. Germline loops: CDR1 WNHNN, CDR2 SYGVQD (reference sequence). The CDR3 has 16 residues. CDR3 region: CASSVGGTGGYNEQFF. The CDR3 nucleotides are TGCGCCAGCAGTGTAGGAGGGACAGGGGGCTACAATGAGCAGTTCTTC.

The chain is built from TRBV19 and TRBJ2-1; TRBD1 matches at 10 bases. The CDR3 has 13 amino acids. Germline values: CDR1 LNHDA, CDR2 SQIVND (reference sequence). J was trimmed by 8 bases and V by 6 bases; bases with no gene match: 4. CDR3 nucleotides: TGTGCCAGTAGAGGGACAGGGGAAGATGAGCAGTTCTTC. It is translated as CASRGTGEDEQFF.